A single sample is the source of the 16 T cell receptor beta chains below, sequenced in a study of T cell clonality in common variable immunodeficiency. General study findings and limits: Reportedly, TCR beta sequences from common variable immunodeficiency showed fewer deletions and N-nucleotide insertions.

Profiled with immunoSEQ multiplex PCR; TCRdb holds only in-frame clones, not every one. Recorded here are approximately 17,000 clones, none singletons. These receptors' targets are unknown. Source material: peripheral blood mononuclear cells. The receptors derive from a human donor with common variable immunodeficiency.

Remarks on this clone: With the read ending 3 residues before the CDR3 end, the germline J gene is used to fill in that end. The chain recombines TRBV18 with TRBJ1-5; TRBD1 agrees at 7 bases. Trimming at V came to 3 bases and at J to 7 bases, leaving 9 bases not matched to a gene. From germline, CDR1 is KGHSH and CDR2 LQKENI. The CDR3 consists of 15 residues. CDR3 residues: CASSPDRAGIQPQHF. The sequenced part of the CDR3 DNA is TGTGCCAGCTCACCCGACAGGGCCGGAATCCAGCCC.

This clone was counted at least ten times. The CDR3 DNA, read in part, is TGCAGTGCTTTCCCCGGGCGGGGGGCCTATAATTCACCC. This translates into CSAFPGRGAYNSP. The full CDR3 is CSAFPGRGAYNSPLHF. The chain links TRBV20-1 to TRBJ1-6, with a possible D match to TRBD1 (5 bases). The DNA ends 3 residues before the CDR3 does, and the rest of the CDR3 is filled in from the germline J gene. With 5 bases removed from V and 2 bases from J, the gap between germline ends came to 16 bases. CDR1 and CDR2 from the germline V gene are DFQATT and SNEGSKA (reference sequence). The CDR3 loop spans 16 amino acids.

Many counts were recorded for this clone. Coverage ceases 3 residues before the CDR3 finishes, and the germline J gene fills in the end. This rearrangement joins TRBV18 to TRBJ2-3, with TRBD2 matching over 16 bases. This CDR3 region has 20 residues. The germline V gene encodes CDR1 KGHSH and CDR2 LQKENI. The V and J ends lost 3 bases and 6 bases, in that order; junction bases with no gene match: 15. The CDR3 bases that were read are TGTGCCAGCTCACCTCCGGGACTAGCGGGAGGGCCCTCGTCGGGTGATACG. This encodes CASSPPGLAGGPSSGDT. The whole CDR3 is CASSPPGLAGGPSSGDTQYF.

Relative to its sample, this clone is medium-sized (0.01 to 0.1%). The read ends 3 residues early relative to the CDR3; the germline J gene fills the gap. The chain recombines TRBV24-1 with TRBJ2-1; 7 bases are a match to TRBD2. Looked up from germline, CDR1 is KGHDR and CDR2 is SFDVKD. Trimming at V came to 5 bases and at J to 4 bases, leaving 1 base not matched to a gene. The CDR3 runs 13 residues. CDR3 DNA, as far as it was read: TGTGCCACCAGTGGGCGGGGGTACAATGAG. Amino acids: CATSGRGYNE. The whole CDR3 protein is CATSGRGYNEQFF.

This clone showed up just a few times. The read ends 3 residues early relative to the CDR3; the germline J gene fills the gap. This chain uses TRBV13 with TRBJ1-1, with a tentative D call TRBD1 (5 bases). The CDR3 contains 12 residues. Germline CDR1 PRHDT, CDR2 FYEKMQ (reference sequence). The germline V and J ends were trimmed by 2 bases and 5 bases, with 6 bases remaining between them. CDR3 region: CASSLRGTEAFF. The DNA read from the CDR3 is TGTGCCAGCAGCTTACGGGGGACTGAA.

Regarding this clone: Read coverage stops 3 residues before the CDR3 terminus; the germline J gene supplies the remainder. The chain is built from TRBV7-9 and TRBJ2-1, with 8 bases that match TRBD1. After removal of 5 bases from V and 6 bases from J, the junction contained 9 bases not matched to a gene. The CDR3 spans 15 residues. Germline V gives CDR1 SEHNR, CDR2 FQNEAQ (reference sequence). The sequenced CDR3 bases are TGTGCCAGCAGCACAACGGACAGGGTAGGCAATGAG. Protein: CASSTTDRVGNE. The complete CDR3 protein is CASSTTDRVGNEQFF.

This clone has a handful of counts. The DNA ends 3 residues before the CDR3 does, and the rest of the CDR3 is filled in from the germline J gene. The chain carries TRBV5-4 and TRBJ2-5; 8 nucleotides agree with TRBD1. Germline V lookup: CDR1 SGHNT, CDR2 YYREEE (reference sequence). With V trimmed by 3 bases and J by 5 bases, 6 bases remained unmatched. The CDR3 extends over 14 amino acids. CDR3 amino acids: CASSSRTGSETQYF. CDR3 DNA, as far as it was read: TGTGCCAGCAGCTCCCGGACAGGGAGCGAGACC.

In regard to this clone: The CDR3 is cut off 3 residues early in the read; its end comes from the germline J gene. The chain is built from TRBV7-9 and TRBJ2-3; 9 bases line up with TRBD2. Germline CDR1 reads SEHNR; CDR2 reads FQNEAQ (reference sequence). Trimming cost V 5 bases and J 4 bases; bases outside gene matches: 7. CDR3 length: 15 amino acids. The CDR3 bases that were read are TGTGCCAGCAGCCGCGGGACTAGCTCTGCAGATACG. Its protein product is CASSRGTSSADT. The entire CDR3 reads CASSRGTSSADTQYF.

This clone was detected a few times. From the germline J gene comes the end of the CDR3, since the read stops 3 residues before it. The chain has TRBV2 and TRBJ1-4; D remains unclear. Germline V gene sequence: CDR1 SNHLY, CDR2 FYNNEI. V dropped 10 bases and J dropped 2 bases, with 11 bases sitting between them. This CDR3 region has 13 residues. The part of the CDR3 DNA that was read is TGTGCCATCGGTTTGCGGACTAATGAAAAA. Amino acids: CAIGLRTNEK. The whole CDR3 protein reads CAIGLRTNEKLFF.

Comments on this clone: Read coverage stops 3 residues before the CDR3 terminus; the germline J gene supplies the remainder. V usage is TRBV11-2 and J usage is TRBJ2-3; the D is unclear. With 5 bases removed from V and 1 base from J, the gap between germline ends came to 7 bases. Germline CDR1 reads SGHAT; CDR2 reads FQNNGV. There are 13 residues in the CDR3. The sequenced part of the CDR3 DNA is TGTGCCAGCAGCACCTCAGGCACAGATACG. Translated, it gives CASSTSGTDT. The entire CDR3 sequence reads CASSTSGTDTQYF. Supplemented by reference TRBV11-2 and TRBJ2-3, the full variable domain reads EAGVAQSPRYKIIEKRQSVAFWCNPISGHATLYWYQQILGQGPKLLIQFQNNGVVDDSQLPKDRFSAERLKGVDSTLKIQPAKLEDSAVYLCASSTSGTDTQYFGPGTRLTVL.

In regard to this clone: Read coverage stops 3 residues before the CDR3 terminus; the germline J gene supplies the remainder. The rearrangement links TRBV2 to TRBJ2-3; D unresolved. Germline CDR1 is SNHLY and CDR2 is FYNNEI. The CDR3 has 14 residues. Trimming took off 6 bases at V and 0 bases at J, with 10 bases between the two ends. The CDR3 reads CASRAGRSTDTQYF. The part of the CDR3 DNA that was read is TGTGCCAGCAGGGCAGGTCGGAGCACAGATACG.

Comments on this clone: The read gets to within 3 residues of the CDR3 end, and the germline J gene fills in the rest. The J gene is TRBJ1-1, the V gene TRBV6-2 or TRBV6-3; 9 bases agree with TRBD1. The CDR3 covers 13 residues. Germline V gives CDR1 MNHEY, CDR2 SVGEGT. The CDR3 sequence is CASSRTGTGEAFF. The CDR3 bases that were read are TGTGCCAGCAGCCGGACCGGGACAGGGGAA.

The chain's CDR3 is CASSERLAGGPAGTGELFF. Partial CDR3 DNA: TGTGCCAGCAGTGAAAGGCTAGCGGGGGGCCCGGCAGGCACCGGGGAG. The genes are TRBV2 and TRBJ2-2; 11 bases are shared with TRBD2. The CDR3 extends 3 residues past the end of the read, so its final part is completed from the germline J gene. Germline CDR1 is SNHLY and CDR2 is FYNNEI. The junction had 12 bases not matched to a gene; V was cut back by 2 bases and J by 4 bases. This CDR3 spans 19 amino acids.

This clone has only a few counts. The CDR3 end is not reached by the read, which stops 3 residues before it; the germline J gene fills it in. J is TRBJ1-2 and V is TRBV6-2 or TRBV6-3; 8 bases match TRBD1. The CDR3 is 14 residues long. Germline V CDR1 and CDR2: MNHEY, SVGEGT. The CDR3 bases that were read are TGTGCCAGCAGTGGCTCCGGGACAGGAACCGGC. Protein product: CASSGSGTGTG. The full CDR3 reads CASSGSGTGTGYTF.

This clone was detected a few times. The CDR3 end is not reached by the read, which stops 3 residues before it; the germline J gene fills it in. This chain joins TRBV29-1 and TRBJ2-7; TRBD2 is a possible D gene (5 bases). V was cut by 4 bases and J by 1 base, with 11 bases left in between. The germline V gene encodes CDR1 SQVTM and CDR2 ANQGSEA. This CDR3 spans 13 amino acids. The sequenced CDR3 bases are TGCAGCGTTGCTGAGGGTATATCCTACGAG. Amino acid sequence: CSVAEGISYE. The full CDR3 is CSVAEGISYEQYF.

As regards this clone: Sequencing ends 3 residues short of the CDR3 end; the germline J gene provides the rest. The V call is TRBV6-1, the J call TRBJ2-4; TRBD1 matches 7 bases. J lost 1 base, V lost 2 bases, and 2 bases had no gene match. Germline CDR1 MNHNS, CDR2 SASEGT. This CDR3 contains 15 residues. This chain's CDR3 is CASSESRGAKNIQYF. Partial CDR3 DNA: TGTGCCAGCAGTGAAAGCAGGGGGGCCAAAAACATT.